This paragraph covers one T cell receptor beta chain sequence. Its cognate antigen is unknown. V lost 7 bases to trimming and J lost 0 bases, with 22 bases between them. The germline V gene has CDR1 MDHEN and CDR2 SYDVKM. The CDR3 has 17 residues. This sample is drawn from a study of OX40 agonist ivuxolimab in advanced cancers. Study as a whole: Given to patients was ivuxolimab, an agonistic anti-OX40 (CD134) antibody.

Broader study findings: The mean number of expanded clones was higher in CD8+ T cells than in CD4+.

Sequencing used immunoSEQ multiplex PCR; TCRdb keeps in-frame clones, though not all of them. This table holds about 64,000 clones, around 89% found once. V is TRBV28 and J is TRBJ2-7, with a possible D match to TRBD1 (6 bases). The receptor was isolated from an adult with an advanced solid tumor such as melanoma, head and neck, liver or kidney cancer. The source was CD4+ or CD8+ T cells sorted from blood, collected in a trial of the OX40 agonist ivuxolimab. The CDR3 protein is CASTNGGGRRFSYEQYF. CDR3 sequence (DNA): TGTGCCAGCACCAACGGTGGGGGCAGGAGATTCTCCTACGAGCAGTACTTC.